The 24 T cell receptor beta chains given below trace back to one sample, sequenced in a study of cytomegalovirus exposure and HLA in healthy donors. PCR primers comprised 60 Vbeta and 13 Jbeta primers. Repertoires were generated with immunoSEQ multiplex PCR, while TCRdb's copy carries only in-frame clones and drops some. The sample shows around 260,000 clones, under 90% of them seen only once. The sequencing sample was made of PBMCs. These receptors all come from a girl aged 2-10 years in good health and CMV-seronegative.

This clone was counted a few times. V gene TRBV6-5 combines with J gene TRBJ2-7; possible D gene TRBD2, 6 bases. The germline gives CDR1 MNHEY, CDR2 SVGAGI. This CDR3 has 13 amino acids. Trimming pared 2 bases from V and 5 bases from J, leaving 10 bases between. This CDR3 reads CASSYPGVNEQYF. In DNA form, the CDR3 reads TGTGCCAGCAGTTACCCGGGGGTAAACGAGCAGTACTTC.

This clone turned up a few times. The rearrangement joins TRBV6-4 to TRBJ2-1; D might be TRBD2 (5 bases). The ends were cut back, 3 bases at V and 12 bases at J, with 21 bases in the middle. Germline CDR1 MRHNA, CDR2 SNTAGT. This CDR3 has 15 residues. The CDR3 DNA reads as TGTGCCAGCAGTGATACCCAAGGACTGGGTGAACCGCAGTTCTTC. Protein product: CASSDTQGLGEPQFF.

The rearrangement joins TRBV5-4 to TRBJ2-1; 8 bases align to TRBD2. Trimming at V came to 10 bases and at J to 8 bases, leaving 17 bases not matched to a gene. This CDR3 comprises 15 residues. CDR1 and CDR2 from the germline V gene are SGHNT and YYREEE (reference sequence). As DNA, the CDR3 is TGTGCCGGCGTCCCAGGCGGAGCGGGAGATCATGAGCAGTTCTTC. As protein: CAGVPGGAGDHEQFF.

The J gene is TRBJ1-1, the V gene TRBV11-1, with D maybe TRBD1 (6 bases). This CDR3 comprises 16 residues. V lost 4 bases to trimming and J lost 5 bases, with 20 bases between them. The germline V gene encodes CDR1 SGHAT and CDR2 FQDESV (reference sequence). The CDR3 nucleotides are TGTGCCAGCAGCTCCCGTCGGGGGGCCCGAAGGACTGAAGCTTTCTTT. Its translation: CASSSRRGARRTEAFF.

This chain uses TRBV6-5 with TRBJ2-7; weak D call: TRBD1 (6 bases). Trimming removed 0 bases at V and 2 bases at J, with 11 bases between. The CDR3 loop spans 15 amino acids. Germline CDR1 is MNHEY and CDR2 is SVGAGI. CDR3 coding DNA: TGTGCCAGCAGTTACTCCGGGGCAGGGGCCTACGAGCAGTACTTC. Its translation: CASSYSGAGAYEQYF.

The rearrangement uses TRBV6-5 and TRBJ2-1, with D perhaps matching TRBD2 (6 bases). CDR3 length: 15 amino acids. The V gene's germline CDR1 is MNHEY and CDR2 SVGAGI. V shed 2 bases and J shed 9 bases, with 17 bases lying between them. The CDR3 spells CASSYGAGFSGEQFF. Written as DNA, the CDR3 is TGTGCCAGCAGTTACGGGGCGGGATTTTCGGGTGAGCAGTTCTTC.

This chain uses TRBV6-1 with TRBJ1-2; 8 bases map to TRBD1. The CDR3 length is 14 residues. With 5 bases clipped from V and 7 bases from J, the junction kept 9 bases outside the gene matches. Per the germline V gene, CDR1 is MNHNS and CDR2 is SASEGT. The CDR3 protein is CASSPRQGNSGYTF. The CDR3 region has the DNA TGTGCCAGCAGTCCCCGACAGGGGAATAGTGGCTACACCTTC.

This clone was picked up one time. CDR3 coding DNA: TGTGCCAGCAGCTTAGGGGCTAGCGGGACGAACACCGGGGAGCTGTTTTTT. Translated, it gives CASSLGASGTNTGELFF. The chain is built from TRBV7-9 and TRBJ2-2; 9 bases line up with TRBD2. The CDR3 sequence is 17 residues long. Germline assignment: CDR1 SEHNR and CDR2 FQNEAQ (reference sequence). Germline trimming cut 1 base from V and 0 bases from J; bases unmatched to any gene: 3.

This clone was counted only a few times. The gene calls are TRBV29-1 and TRBJ2-7; 8 bases map to TRBD2. Germline V gene data show CDR1 as SQVTM and CDR2 as ANQGSEA. The CDR3 is 15 amino acids. V was clipped by 2 bases and J by 0 bases; unmatched bases: 6. CDR3 DNA sequence: TGCAGCGTTGAACCCCTAGCGGGCCTCTCCTACGAGCAGTACTTC. It specifies CSVEPLAGLSYEQYF.

This clone was seen just once. This chain joins TRBV16 and TRBJ1-2; 7 positions agree with TRBD1. The CDR3 totals 14 residues. In germline, CDR1 is KGHSY, CDR2 FQNENV. V shed 5 bases and J 8 bases; nucleotides not matched to a gene: 11. CDR3 region: CASSEYYRGSGYTF. The DNA for the CDR3 is TGTGCCAGCAGCGAATACTACAGGGGCAGCGGCTACACCTTC.

Remarks on this clone: The junction and the germline gene differ at one end; a read error may be behind it. This chain uses TRBV27 with TRBJ2-1, with TRBD1 identical over 8 bases. There are 14 residues in the CDR3. The germline V gene encodes CDR1 MNHEY and CDR2 SMNVEV (reference sequence). The CDR3 sequence: CASSLSGTGNEQFF. The CDR3 DNA is TGTGCCAGCAGTCTATCCGGGACAGGCAATGAGCAGTTCTTC.

The gene calls are TRBV6-1 and TRBJ2-5, with 7 bases aligning to TRBD2. The better agreement between TRBJ2-7 and the DNA end casts doubt on the J call. Germline lookup yields CDR1 MNHNS and CDR2 SASEGT. CDR3 length equals 14 residues. The CDR3 sequence: CASSEYGEGYEQYF. The CDR3 nucleotides read TGTGCCAGCAGTGAATATGGGGAGGGGTACGAGCAGTACTTC.

The rearrangement links TRBV7-9 to TRBJ1-4; possible D gene TRBD1, 5 bases. Germline V lookup: CDR1 SEHNR, CDR2 FQNEAQ (reference sequence). The V end lost 2 bases, the J end lost 7 bases, and 11 bases lay between the germline ends. The CDR3 runs to 14 residues. The CDR3 nucleotides read TGTGCCAGCAGCTTACAAAGGGGAGGTGAAAAACTGTTTTTT. It yields the protein CASSLQRGGEKLFF. The whole variable domain, filled in from reference TRBV7-9 and TRBJ1-4, reads DTGVSQNPRHKITKRGQNVTFRCDPISEHNRLYWYRQTLGQGPEFLTYFQNEAQLEKSRLLSDRFSAERPKGSFSTLEIQRTEQGDSAMYLCASSLQRGGEKLFFGSGTQLSVL.

The V gene is TRBV11-2, the J gene TRBJ2-1; 7 nucleotides match TRBD2. The V and J ends lost 5 bases and 4 bases, in that order; junction bases with no gene match: 5. Germline V CDR1 and CDR2: SGHAT, FQNNGV. This CDR3 contains 14 residues. CDR3 protein: CASSAYSGYNEQFF. The CDR3 nucleotides read TGTGCCAGCAGCGCATATAGCGGGTACAATGAGCAGTTCTTC.

Only a few counts were recorded for this clone. V usage is TRBV27 and J usage is TRBJ2-3, with 7 bases fitting TRBD1. From germline, CDR1 is MNHEY and CDR2 SMNVEV (reference sequence). The CDR3 is 16 residues long. The ends lost 5 bases at V and 0 bases at J; junction bases unmatched: 8. The CDR3 reads CASSPVTGLSTDTQYF. CDR3 sequence (DNA): TGTGCCAGCAGTCCGGTGACAGGGTTGAGCACAGATACGCAGTATTTT.

This clone was seen a handful of times. CDR3 in DNA: TGTGCCTGGGTGGGGACTAGTCGCGAGCAGTACTTC. This sequence encodes CAWVGTSREQYF. This chain links TRBV30 with TRBJ2-7; 8 bases line up with TRBD2. With 5 bases clipped from V and 6 bases from J, the junction kept 6 bases outside the gene matches. This CDR3 has 12 amino acids. Germline lookup yields CDR1 GTSNPN and CDR2 SVGIG (reference sequence).

The chain couples TRBV2 to TRBJ2-3; a weak D match, TRBD2 (5 bases). Germline V gene data show CDR1 as SNHLY and CDR2 as FYNNEI. The CDR3 has 13 residues. Trimming removed 7 bases at V and 1 base at J, with 9 bases between. This CDR3 reads CASIRRGTDTQYF. The CDR3 DNA follows: TGTGCCAGCATTAGGCGGGGCACAGATACGCAGTATTTT.

This chain uses TRBV18 with TRBJ2-7; 8 bases map to TRBD2. The CDR3 contains 18 residues. Germline CDR1 reads KGHSH; CDR2 reads LQKENI. V was clipped by 2 bases and J by 0 bases; unmatched bases: 12. CDR3 nucleotide sequence: TGTGCCAGCTCACCAGGGTTATCAGGCGGGAGGTCCTCCTACGAGCAGTACTTC. Translating gives CASSPGLSGGRSSYEQYF.

This clone was counted between two and nine times. The rearrangement uses TRBV13 and TRBJ2-5, with D perhaps TRBD2 (6 bases). The V and J ends lost 5 bases and 10 bases respectively, with 20 bases between them. The CDR3 length is 14 residues. Germline CDR1 reads PRHDT; CDR2 reads FYEKMQ (reference sequence). CDR3 protein: CASSTRRPAGLQYF. The CDR3, as DNA: TGTGCCAGCAGCACCCGACGGCCCGCGGGGCTCCAGTACTTC.

The chain combines TRBV10-3 with TRBJ2-4; tentative D call: TRBD1 (6 bases). CDR1 and CDR2 from the germline V gene are ENHRY and SYGVKD. The CDR3 extends over 15 amino acids. V was clipped by 3 bases and J by 3 bases, with 12 bases between them. The CDR3 reads CAISDRGLDKNIQYF. CDR3 DNA: TGTGCCATCAGTGACAGGGGATTGGACAAAAACATTCAGTACTTC.

In this sample, this clone turned up once. This rearrangement joins TRBV2 to TRBJ1-2, with 10 bases lining up with TRBD1. CDR3 length: 17 amino acids. V dropped 2 bases and J dropped 3; count of bases not matched to a gene: 9. Germline CDR1 reads SNHLY; CDR2 reads FYNNEI. The CDR3 DNA is TGTGCCAGCAGTGAATGGGACCGGACAGGGGGATACTATGGCTACACCTTC. It is translated as CASSEWDRTGGYYGYTF. The complete variable domain, with remaining parts taken from reference TRBV2 and TRBJ1-2, reads EPEVTQTPSHQVTQMGQEVILRCVPISNHLYFYWYRQILGQKVEFLVSFYNNEISEKSEIFDDQFSVERPDGSNFTLKIRSTKLEDSAMYFCASSEWDRTGGYYGYTFGSGTRLTVV.

The chain combines TRBV21-1 with TRBJ2-7; the table assigns TRBD2, which was not confirmed against the DNA. TRBV21-1 is flagged as a pseudogene. CDR3 length equals 15 residues. In nucleotides, the CDR3 is TGTGCCAGCAGCCCCTGGGGGGAACGACCCTACGAGCAGTACTTC. Its protein is CASSPWGERPYEQYF.

The chain's CDR3 is CASSLFRNTNTEAFF. CDR3 in DNA: TGTGCCAGCAGTTTATTTCGCAACACGAACACTGAAGCTTTCTTT. This rearrangement joins TRBV27 to TRBJ1-1; D not resolved. There are 15 residues in the CDR3. Trimming removed 1 base at V and 1 base at J, with 10 bases between. Germline V gene data show CDR1 as MNHEY and CDR2 as SMNVEV (reference sequence).

The chain couples TRBV11-2 to TRBJ2-1; TRBD2 agrees at 12 bases. The CDR3 is 18 amino acids. V trimming: 1 base; J trimming: 9 bases; junction bases outside the gene matches: 13. Germline CDR1 reads SGHAT; CDR2 reads FQNNGV. The CDR3 nucleotides read TGTGCCAGCAGCTTAGGATTCGGGCTAGCGGGAGGGCTAAGTGAGCAGTTCTTC. Translating gives CASSLGFGLAGGLSEQFF.